Listed here are 32 T cell receptor beta chains from one sample, sequenced in a study of T cell clonality in common variable immunodeficiency. Sequencing was performed with immunoSEQ multiplex PCR; in TCRdb, only in-frame clones are kept and a portion is missing. The data show 25,000 to 30,000 clones, with none appearing a single time. These TCRs are of unknown antigen specificity. Findings and limits, study-wide: Fewer deletions and N-nucleotide insertions were reportedly seen in common variable immunodeficiency TCR beta sequences.

The sequencing sample was made of peripheral blood mononuclear cells. The receptors stem from a human donor with common variable immunodeficiency.

Concerning this clone itself: The CDR3 goes on 3 residues after the read ends, and that part is filled in from the germline J gene. The rearrangement links TRBV7-6 to TRBJ1-1; possibly TRBD1 for D (6 bases). V dropped 8 bases and J dropped 3 bases, with 22 bases sitting between them. Germline CDR1 SGHVS, CDR2 FNYEAQ. The length of the CDR3 is 16 residues. Partial CDR3 DNA: TGTGCCAGCGCACGGCAGGAGGCAGGGGATTACACTGAA. As protein: CASARQEAGDYTE. The full CDR3 protein reads CASARQEAGDYTEAFF.

This clone was counted between two and nine times. From the germline J gene comes the end of the CDR3, since the read stops 3 residues before it. V usage is TRBV7-6 and J usage is TRBJ1-3, with TRBD1 matching 7 bases. Germline CDR1 and CDR2: SGHVS and FNYEAQ. The CDR3 is made up of 16 amino acids. Trimming removed 5 bases from V and 1 base from J; junction bases left unmatched: 8. The CDR3: CASSAMTGTSGNTIYF. The part of the CDR3 DNA that was read is TGTGCCAGCAGCGCAATGACAGGGACTTCTGGAAACACC.

This clone was observed at least ten times. The read falls 3 residues short of the CDR3 end, and the missing part is taken from the germline J gene. This sequence joins TRBV29-1 and TRBJ1-3, with no clear D. Looked up from germline, CDR1 is SQVTM and CDR2 is ANQGSEA. This CDR3 region has 14 residues. Trimming took 4 bases from V and 0 from J, leaving 10 bases between them. The CDR3 loop reads CSVVTDLSGNTIYF. The covered CDR3 bases are TGCAGCGTTGTAACAGACCTCTCTGGAAACACC.

This clone is termed medium-sized. The missing CDR3 end, 3 residues past where the read stops, is filled in from the germline J gene. The chain recombines TRBV30 with TRBJ1-6; D might be TRBD1 (6 bases). Per the germline V gene, CDR1 is GTSNPN and CDR2 is SVGIG (reference sequence). The CDR3 sequence is 15 residues long. V dropped 4 bases and J dropped 3 bases, with 13 bases sitting between them. The CDR3 sequence: CAWTVGRGYNSPLHF. CDR3 DNA, as far as it was read: TGTGCCTGGACTGTAGGCAGGGGCTATAATTCACCC.

This clone was detected a few times. The read is 3 residues too short to cover the CDR3 end, so that end is filled in from the germline J gene. The rearrangement uses TRBV7-6 and TRBJ2-7; D is uncertain. V shed 1 base and J shed 6 bases, with 7 bases lying between them. CDR1 SGHVS and CDR2 FNYEAQ come from the germline V gene. This CDR3 is 12 amino acids long. The CDR3 sequence is CASSLVSPEQYF. CDR3 DNA, as far as it was read: TGTGCCAGCAGCTTAGTGAGCCCCGAG.

This clone has a handful of counts. The read ends 3 residues before the CDR3 terminus; that terminus is restored from the germline J gene. J is TRBJ2-3 and V is TRBV30, with 7 bases identical to TRBD2. The length of the CDR3 is 19 residues. V shed 1 base, J shed 6 bases, and the junction held 22 bases outside the gene matches. In germline, CDR1 is GTSNPN, CDR2 SVGIG (reference sequence). The CDR3 bases that were read are TGTGCCTGGAGTGGCCTCTGGGCGGCGGTGAGCGGGGCTCCGGATACG. It translates to CAWSGLWAAVSGAPDT. The complete CDR3 protein is CAWSGLWAAVSGAPDTQYF.

This clone was observed at least ten times. CDR3 amino acids: CASSRRDRDEKLFF. The DNA read from the CDR3 is TGTGCCAGCTCACGTCGGGACAGGGATGAAAAA. The V gene is TRBV18, the J gene TRBJ1-4, with 9 bases identical to TRBD1. The read terminates 3 residues before the CDR3 end, so the remaining end is supplied by the germline J gene. The germline V gene encodes CDR1 KGHSH and CDR2 LQKENI. V lost 4 bases and J lost 6; bases outside the gene matches: 3. CDR3 length: 14 residues.

The table lists this clone with a few counts. The CDR3 end falls 3 residues outside the read, so it is completed with the germline J gene. The chain has TRBV7-6 and TRBJ1-4; D is unresolved. CDR3 length: 14 amino acids. Germline values: CDR1 SGHVS, CDR2 FNYEAQ. The ends were cut back, 1 base at V and 6 bases at J, with 9 bases in the middle. The sequenced CDR3 bases are TGTGCCAGCAGCTTAGGGAGCGGGGATGAAAAA. Protein: CASSLGSGDEK. The entire CDR3 sequence reads CASSLGSGDEKLFF.

The table lists this clone with many counts. Read sequence stops 3 residues before the CDR3 end, and the germline J gene provides the missing end. The chain is built from TRBV20-1 and TRBJ1-2, with TRBD1 matching over 7 bases. The CDR3 length is 12 residues. Looked up from germline, CDR1 is DFQATT and CDR2 is SNEGSKA (reference sequence). With 3 bases clipped from V and 5 bases from J, the junction kept 3 bases outside the gene matches. CDR3 loop: CSASPGQYGYTF. The CDR3 DNA, read in part, is TGCAGTGCTAGTCCGGGACAGTATGGC.

For this clone: The DNA ends 3 residues before the CDR3 does, and the rest of the CDR3 is filled in from the germline J gene. V is TRBV11-2 and J is TRBJ1-4; 9 bases are a match to TRBD1. Trimming took 0 bases from V and 8 from J; bases not matched to a gene: 4. This CDR3 comprises 15 residues. The germline gives CDR1 SGHAT, CDR2 FQNNGV. The CDR3 spells CASSLEGTGTEKLFF. The part of the CDR3 DNA that was read is TGTGCCAGCAGCTTAGAGGGGACAGGGACGGAAAAA. Full variable domain (missing parts from reference TRBV11-2 and TRBJ1-4): EAGVAQSPRYKIIEKRQSVAFWCNPISGHATLYWYQQILGQGPKLLIQFQNNGVVDDSQLPKDRFSAERLKGVDSTLKIQPAKLEDSAVYLCASSLEGTGTEKLFFGSGTQLSVL.

In regard to this clone: The CDR3 goes on 3 residues after the read ends, and that part is filled in from the germline J gene. V and J are TRBV19 and TRBJ2-7; the match to TRBD1 covers 9 bases. The ends lost 3 bases at V and 4 bases at J; junction bases unmatched: 7. CDR1 and CDR2 from the germline V gene are LNHDA and SQIVND (reference sequence). The CDR3 sequence is 15 residues long. The sequenced part of the CDR3 DNA is TGTGCCAGTAGTATCCGGGACAGGGCGCATTACGAG. This sequence encodes CASSIRDRAHYE. The entire CDR3 is CASSIRDRAHYEQYF.

In its sample, this clone was seen many times. The CDR3 goes on 3 residues after the read ends, and that part is filled in from the germline J gene. The chain combines TRBV20-1 with TRBJ2-5; D unresolved. The CDR3 is 13 residues long. V dropped 3 bases and J dropped 4 bases, with 12 bases sitting between them. The germline CDR1 and CDR2 sequences are DFQATT and SNEGSKA (reference sequence). CDR3 bases read: TGCAGTGCTAGCGCTCCGGGTGGAGAGACC. Protein product: CSASAPGGET. The CDR3, in full, reads CSASAPGGETQYF.

This clone was counted a few times. CDR3 DNA (partial): TGTGCCAGCAGCTTAGAGGCCAATTCGGGC. Amino acid sequence: CASSLEANSG. The entire CDR3 is CASSLEANSGYTF. This chain uses TRBV7-2 with TRBJ1-2; D call uncertain. The read stops 3 residues short of the end of the CDR3; the missing end is completed from the germline J gene. The CDR3 loop spans 13 amino acids. Germline assignment: CDR1 SGHTA and CDR2 FQGNSA.

This clone has ten or more counts. The read ends 3 residues shy of where the CDR3 ends; the end is completed using the germline J gene. This chain links TRBV19 with TRBJ1-1, with 7 bases identical to TRBD1. V trimming: 6 bases; J trimming: 3 bases; junction bases outside the gene matches: 4. The CDR3 contains 13 residues. Germline CDR1 is LNHDA and CDR2 is SQIVND (reference sequence). CDR3 DNA (partial): TGTGCCAGTAGCCGCGACAGGGACACTGAA. As protein: CASSRDRDTE. Given in full, the CDR3 is CASSRDRDTEAFF.

For this clone: The read gets to within 3 residues of the CDR3 end, and the germline J gene fills in the rest. This chain links TRBV18 with TRBJ1-5; TRBD1 aligns across 7 bases. Germline values: CDR1 KGHSH, CDR2 LQKENI. The J segment lost 7 bases and the V segment lost 3 bases, leaving 9 bases of the junction unmatched. CDR3 size: 15 residues. CDR3 protein: CASSPHDRDGQPQHF. CDR3 bases read: TGTGCCAGCTCACCTCATGACAGGGACGGGCAGCCC.

Concerning this clone: The read ends 3 residues early relative to the CDR3; the germline J gene fills the gap. The chain employs TRBV5-1 and TRBJ1-2; the match to TRBD1 covers 12 bases. V dropped 0 bases and J dropped 6; count of bases not matched to a gene: 6. This CDR3 is 16 amino acids long. From germline, CDR1 is SGHRS and CDR2 YFSETQ. The CDR3 bases that were read are TGCGCCAGCAGCTTGGGCCCTCGGGACAGGGGGCATGGC. This encodes CASSLGPRDRGHG. The full CDR3 protein is CASSLGPRDRGHGYTF.

For this clone: The read stops 3 residues short of the end of the CDR3; the missing end is completed from the germline J gene. V gene TRBV18 combines with J gene TRBJ2-5; 8 nucleotides agree with TRBD1. V lost 3 bases, J lost 2 bases, and 8 bases stayed unmatched. The CDR3 is made up of 16 amino acids. Germline V gives CDR1 KGHSH, CDR2 LQKENI. CDR3 bases read: TGTGCCAGCTCACCCGACAGGGGATGGGATCAAGAGACC. Residues: CASSPDRGWDQET. The whole CDR3 protein is CASSPDRGWDQETQYF.

This clone was observed a handful of times. The junction shows a germline mismatch at one end, possibly a read error. The read ends 3 residues early relative to the CDR3; the germline J gene fills the gap. This chain links TRBV7-7 with TRBJ2-7, with D maybe TRBD1 (6 bases). CDR3 length: 14 amino acids. Germline CDR1 SSHAT, CDR2 FNYEAQ (reference sequence). Here the CDR3 reads CASSLDTGNYEQYF. Incomplete CDR3 DNA: TGTGCTAGCAGCTTAGATACAGGGAACTACGAG.

This clone came up many times. The read gets to within 3 residues of the CDR3 end, and the germline J gene fills in the rest. This chain links TRBV19 with TRBJ1-4; TRBD1 is a possible D gene (6 bases). The CDR3 consists of 13 residues. Trimming shortened V by 4 bases and J by 8 bases, and 11 bases separated the two germline ends. CDR1 is LNHDA, CDR2 SQIVND, per germline (reference sequence). The CDR3 bases that were read are TGTGCCAGTAGTAGTTCAACAGGGGAAAAA. Protein: CASSSSTGEK. The complete CDR3 protein is CASSSSTGEKLFF.

This clone showed up just a few times. The read gets to within 3 residues of the CDR3 end, and the germline J gene fills in the rest. The genes are TRBV2 and TRBJ2-7; 8 positions match TRBD1. Germline CDR1 and CDR2: SNHLY and FYNNEI. V trimming: 7 bases; J trimming: 3 bases; junction bases outside the gene matches: 14. The CDR3 runs to 16 residues. The CDR3 spells CASIRPYRTGHYEQYF. The DNA read from the CDR3 is TGTGCCAGCATTCGACCGTACCGGACAGGGCACTACGAG.

This clone was counted ten times or more. The CDR3 end is not reached by the read, which stops 3 residues before it; the germline J gene fills it in. The J gene is TRBJ2-7, the V gene TRBV4-1; 10 bases line up with TRBD1. The CDR3 is 14 residues long. V shed 5 bases and J 4 bases; nucleotides not matched to a gene: 5. Germline V gives CDR1 MGHRA, CDR2 YSYEKL. The CDR3 DNA, read in part, is TGCGCCAGCAGCTTAGGACAGGGGGAATACGAG. Translation gives CASSLGQGEYE. The CDR3 in full is CASSLGQGEYEQYF.

This clone was detected ten times or more. The read ends 3 residues shy of where the CDR3 ends; the end is completed using the germline J gene. The chain is built from TRBV5-1 and TRBJ1-4; tentative D call: TRBD1 (5 bases). The CDR3 spans 14 residues. Germline loops: CDR1 SGHRS, CDR2 YFSETQ. V lost 0 bases, J lost 4 bases, and 7 bases lay in between. Incomplete CDR3 DNA: TGCGCCAGCAGCTTGGAGGGGAGTAATGAAAAA. It encodes CASSLEGSNEK. The whole CDR3 region reads CASSLEGSNEKLFF.

This clone was observed many times. Coverage ceases 3 residues before the CDR3 finishes, and the germline J gene fills in the end. The chain uses TRBV7-6 and TRBJ1-6; perhaps TRBD1 as D (5 bases). Germline CDR1 reads SGHVS; CDR2 reads FNYEAQ. Trimming removed 3 bases at V and 4 bases at J, with 13 bases between. The CDR3 has 16 residues. The CDR3 is CASSLQGSQYNSPLHF. The part of the CDR3 DNA that was read is TGTGCCAGCAGCTTGCAGGGAAGCCAGTATAATTCACCC.

This clone showed up just a few times. Read coverage stops 3 residues before the CDR3 terminus; the germline J gene supplies the remainder. Distinct nucleotide sequences in the sample also encode this CDR3. This sequence joins TRBV20-1 and TRBJ2-5; TRBD1 agrees at 7 bases. The J segment lost 7 bases and the V segment lost 4 bases, leaving 6 bases of the junction unmatched. CDR3 length: 12 residues. Germline values: CDR1 DFQATT, CDR2 SNEGSKA (reference sequence). CDR3 in amino acids: CSATGTEVTQYF. Incomplete CDR3 DNA: TGCAGTGCTACGGGGACAGAGGTGACC.

A word on this clone: Read data end 3 residues before the CDR3 end; the end is taken from the germline J gene. V usage is TRBV19 and J usage is TRBJ1-2; D is unclear. CDR3 length: 14 residues. Trimming removed 1 base from V and 2 bases from J, with 8 bases in between. Germline V CDR1 and CDR2: LNHDA, SQIVND (reference sequence). The sequenced part of the CDR3 DNA is TGTGCCAGTAGTATAGGCGGCGGAAACTATGGC. Residues: CASSIGGGNYG. The CDR3 reads in full as CASSIGGGNYGYTF. Using reference TRBV19 and TRBJ1-2 for the parts outside the CDR3, the full variable domain is DGGITQSPKYLFRKEGQNVTLSCEQNLNHDAMYWYRQDPGQGLRLIYYSQIVNDFQKGDIAEGYSVSREKKESFPLTVTSAQKNPTAFYLCASSIGGGNYGYTFGSGTRLTVV.

Of note for this clone: The read halts 3 residues ahead of the CDR3 end, with the missing end drawn from the germline J gene. The chain joins TRBV5-1 to TRBJ2-5; D may be TRBD2 (5 bases). Trimming left V 0 bases short and J 5 bases short, with 8 bases between. Germline loops: CDR1 SGHRS, CDR2 YFSETQ. The CDR3 sequence is 13 residues long. The sequenced part of the CDR3 DNA is TGCGCCAGCAGCTTGGGGCCGGGGGAGACC. Residues: CASSLGPGET. From start to end, the CDR3 is CASSLGPGETQYF.

This clone has ten or more counts. The read gets to within 3 residues of the CDR3 end, and the germline J gene fills in the rest. The rearrangement joins TRBV19 to TRBJ1-2, with a weak D call TRBD1 (6 bases). Germline V CDR1 and CDR2: LNHDA, SQIVND (reference sequence). This CDR3 has 14 residues. Deletions cut 6 bases from V and 3 bases from J, with 14 bases between. CDR3: CASSFLGAHYGYTF. Incomplete CDR3 DNA: TGTGCCAGTAGCTTCTTGGGGGCCCACTATGGC.

About this clone: The read finishes 3 residues shy of the CDR3 end, and the germline J gene is used to complete it. V and J are TRBV20-1 and TRBJ2-7, with 7 nucleotides matching TRBD1. J was trimmed by 1 base and V by 0 bases; bases with no gene match: 6. The CDR3 is made up of 15 amino acids. The germline CDR1 and CDR2 sequences are DFQATT and SNEGSKA (reference sequence). Incomplete CDR3 DNA: TGCAGTGCTAGAGACTGGACAGGCTTTTCCTACGAG. Protein sequence: CSARDWTGFSYE. The CDR3, in full, reads CSARDWTGFSYEQYF.

This clone was observed many times. The read ends 3 residues before the CDR3 terminus; that terminus is restored from the germline J gene. The rearrangement links TRBV20-1 to TRBJ1-6; a weak D match, TRBD1 (5 bases). The CDR3 consists of 15 residues. V shed 0 bases and J shed 7 bases, with 13 bases lying between them. Germline loops: CDR1 DFQATT, CDR2 SNEGSKA (reference sequence). The sequenced CDR3 bases are TGCAGTGCTAGAGAAAAGGGGTTGAGCAATTCACCC. Translation gives CSAREKGLSNSP. The CDR3 reads in full as CSAREKGLSNSPLHF.

This clone has ten or more counts. From the germline J gene comes the end of the CDR3, since the read stops 3 residues before it. V usage is TRBV4-1 and J usage is TRBJ2-7; 16 nucleotides match TRBD2. CDR1 is MGHRA and CDR2 is YSYEKL in the germline V gene. The CDR3 loop spans 17 amino acids. V shed 4 bases and J 4 bases; nucleotides not matched to a gene: 7. Here the CDR3 reads CASSLGTSGGAPYEQYF. Partial CDR3 DNA: TGCGCCAGCAGCCTCGGGACTAGCGGGGGGGCCCCATACGAG.

This clone was observed a few times. The read ends 3 residues early relative to the CDR3; the germline J gene fills the gap. The same CDR3 arises from other DNA sequences in this sample as well. The genes are TRBV5-6 and TRBJ1-5; D possibly corresponds to TRBD1 (5 bases). The CDR3 consists of 13 residues. The V gene's germline CDR1 is SGHDT and CDR2 YYEEEE. V lost 1 base, J lost 7 bases, and 9 bases lay in between. CDR3 DNA, as far as it was read: TGTGCCAGCAGCTTGCGGGGGAGGCAGCCC. Encoded protein: CASSLRGRQP. The entire CDR3 sequence reads CASSLRGRQPQHF.

Within the sample, this clone is medium-sized. The read falls 3 residues short of the CDR3 end, and the missing part is taken from the germline J gene. The chain carries TRBV6-2 or TRBV6-3 and TRBJ1-2, with D unresolved. Germline V gene data show CDR1 as MNHEY and CDR2 as SVGEGT. Trimming removed 8 bases at V and 3 bases at J, with 10 bases between. The CDR3 contains 12 residues. The CDR3 reads CASATYDYGYTF. Partial CDR3 DNA: TGTGCCAGCGCAACTTACGACTATGGC.